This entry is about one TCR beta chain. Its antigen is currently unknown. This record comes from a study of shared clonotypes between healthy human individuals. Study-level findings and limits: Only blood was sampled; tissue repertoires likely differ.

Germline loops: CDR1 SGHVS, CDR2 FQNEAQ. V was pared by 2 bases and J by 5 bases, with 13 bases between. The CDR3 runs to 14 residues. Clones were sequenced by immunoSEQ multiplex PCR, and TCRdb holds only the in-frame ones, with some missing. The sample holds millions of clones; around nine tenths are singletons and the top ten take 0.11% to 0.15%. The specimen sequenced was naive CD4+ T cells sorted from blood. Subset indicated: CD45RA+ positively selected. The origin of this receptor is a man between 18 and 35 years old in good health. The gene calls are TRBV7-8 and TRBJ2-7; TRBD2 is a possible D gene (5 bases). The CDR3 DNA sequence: TGTGCCAGCAGCTTATTAGCGAACCCTCACGAGCAGTACTTC. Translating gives CASSLLANPHEQYF. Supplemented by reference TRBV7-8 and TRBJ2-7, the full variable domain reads GAGVSQSPRYKVAKRGQDVALRCDPISGHVSLFWYQQALGQGPEFLTYFQNEAQLDKSGLPSDRFFAERPEGSVSTLKIQRTQQEDSAVYLCASSLLANPHEQYFGPGTRLTVT.